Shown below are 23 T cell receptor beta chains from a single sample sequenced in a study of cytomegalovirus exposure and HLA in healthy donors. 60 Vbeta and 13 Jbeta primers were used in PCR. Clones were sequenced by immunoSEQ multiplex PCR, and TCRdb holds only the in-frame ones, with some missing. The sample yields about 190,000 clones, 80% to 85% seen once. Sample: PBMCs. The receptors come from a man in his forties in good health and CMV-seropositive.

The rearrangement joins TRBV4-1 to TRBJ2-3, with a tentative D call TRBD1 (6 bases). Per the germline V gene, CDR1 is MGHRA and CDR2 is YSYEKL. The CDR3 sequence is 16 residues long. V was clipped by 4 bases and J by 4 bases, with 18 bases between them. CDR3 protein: CASSPETGKVADTQYF. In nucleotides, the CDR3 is TGCGCCAGCAGCCCTGAAACAGGGAAGGTCGCAGATACGCAGTATTTT.

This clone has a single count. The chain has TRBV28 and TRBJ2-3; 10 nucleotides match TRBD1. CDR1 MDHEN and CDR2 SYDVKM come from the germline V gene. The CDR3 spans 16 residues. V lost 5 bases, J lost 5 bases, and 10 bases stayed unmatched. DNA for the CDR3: TGTGCCAGCAGTCTGGGGACAGGGGCGTTGGGAGATACGCAGTATTTT. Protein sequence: CASSLGTGALGDTQYF.

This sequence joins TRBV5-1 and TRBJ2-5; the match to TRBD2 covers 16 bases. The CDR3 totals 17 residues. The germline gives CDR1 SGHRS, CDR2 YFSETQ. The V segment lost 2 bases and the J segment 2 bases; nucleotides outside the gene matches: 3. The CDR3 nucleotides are TGCGCCAGCAGCTTAGGGACTAGCGGGGGGGCGCAAGAGACCCAGTACTTC. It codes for CASSLGTSGGAQETQYF.

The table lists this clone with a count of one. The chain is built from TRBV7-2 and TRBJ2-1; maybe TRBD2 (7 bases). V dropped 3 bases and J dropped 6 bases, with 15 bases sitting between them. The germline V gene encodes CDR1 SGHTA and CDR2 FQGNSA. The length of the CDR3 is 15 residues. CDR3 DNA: TGTGCCAGCAGCTTCCGGATGGGGGGGCTCAATGAGCAGTTCTTC. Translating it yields CASSFRMGGLNEQFF.

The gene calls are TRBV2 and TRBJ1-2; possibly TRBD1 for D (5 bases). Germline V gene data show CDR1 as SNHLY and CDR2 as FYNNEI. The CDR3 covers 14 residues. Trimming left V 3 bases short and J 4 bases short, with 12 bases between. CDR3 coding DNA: TGTGCCAGCAGTGAGGGGAGGGGCCGCTATGGCTACACCTTC. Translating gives CASSEGRGRYGYTF.

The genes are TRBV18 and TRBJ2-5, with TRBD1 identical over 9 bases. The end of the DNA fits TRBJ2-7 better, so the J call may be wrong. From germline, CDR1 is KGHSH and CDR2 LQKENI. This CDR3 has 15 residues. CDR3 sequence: CASSPSGTGTHEQYF. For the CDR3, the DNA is TGTGCCAGCTCACCGAGCGGGACAGGGACCCACGAGCAGTACTTC.

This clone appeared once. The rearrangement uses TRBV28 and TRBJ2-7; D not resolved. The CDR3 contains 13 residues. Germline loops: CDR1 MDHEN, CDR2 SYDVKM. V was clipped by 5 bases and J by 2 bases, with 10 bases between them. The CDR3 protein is CASSHPKTYEQYF. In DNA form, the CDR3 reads TGTGCCAGCAGTCACCCTAAGACCTACGAGCAGTACTTC.

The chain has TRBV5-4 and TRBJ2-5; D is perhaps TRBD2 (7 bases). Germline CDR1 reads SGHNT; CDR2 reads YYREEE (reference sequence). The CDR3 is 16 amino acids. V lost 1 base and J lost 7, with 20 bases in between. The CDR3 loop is CASSLLGGGPPGTQYF. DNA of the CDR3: TGTGCCAGCAGCTTGTTGGGCGGGGGCCCTCCGGGGACCCAGTACTTC.

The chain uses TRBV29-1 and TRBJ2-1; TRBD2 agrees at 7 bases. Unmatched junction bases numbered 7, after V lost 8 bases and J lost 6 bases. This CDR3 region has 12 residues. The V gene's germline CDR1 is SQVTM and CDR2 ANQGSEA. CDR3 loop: CSTLANPNEQFF. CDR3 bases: TGCAGCACACTAGCGAATCCCAATGAGCAGTTCTTC.

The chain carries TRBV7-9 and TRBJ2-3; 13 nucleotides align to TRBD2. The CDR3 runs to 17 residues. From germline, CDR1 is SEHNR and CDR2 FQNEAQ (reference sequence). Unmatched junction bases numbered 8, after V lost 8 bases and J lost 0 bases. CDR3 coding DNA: TGTGCCAGCTTGGGACTAGCGGGGCACTCTAGCACAGATACGCAGTATTTT. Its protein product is CASLGLAGHSSTDTQYF.

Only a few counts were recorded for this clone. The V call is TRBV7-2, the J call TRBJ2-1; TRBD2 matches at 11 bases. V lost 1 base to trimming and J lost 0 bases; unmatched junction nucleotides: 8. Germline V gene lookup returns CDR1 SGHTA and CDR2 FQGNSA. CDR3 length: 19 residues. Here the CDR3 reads CASSLGLAGGLSSYNEQFF. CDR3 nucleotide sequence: TGTGCCAGCAGCTTAGGGTTAGCGGGGGGGTTGAGCTCCTACAATGAGCAGTTCTTC.

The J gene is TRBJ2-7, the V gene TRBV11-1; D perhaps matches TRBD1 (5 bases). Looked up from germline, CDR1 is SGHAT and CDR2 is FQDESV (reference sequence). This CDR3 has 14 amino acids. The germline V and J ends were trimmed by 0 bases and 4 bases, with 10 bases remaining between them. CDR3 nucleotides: TGTGCCAGCAGCTTAGCCAGGGTTCCGTACGAGCAGTACTTC. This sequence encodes CASSLARVPYEQYF.

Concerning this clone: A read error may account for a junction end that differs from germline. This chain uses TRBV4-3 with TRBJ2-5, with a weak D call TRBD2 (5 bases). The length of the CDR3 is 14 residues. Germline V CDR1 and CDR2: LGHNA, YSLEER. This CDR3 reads CASSEDIGRGTQYF. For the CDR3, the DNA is TGCGCCAGCAGCGAAGATATAGGTCGGGGGACCCAGTACTTC.

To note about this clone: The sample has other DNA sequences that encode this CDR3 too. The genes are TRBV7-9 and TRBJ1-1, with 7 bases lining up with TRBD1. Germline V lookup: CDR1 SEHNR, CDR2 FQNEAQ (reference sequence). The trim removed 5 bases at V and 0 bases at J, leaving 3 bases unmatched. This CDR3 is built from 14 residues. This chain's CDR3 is CASSPGTVNTEAFF. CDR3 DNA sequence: TGTGCCAGCAGCCCAGGGACAGTGAACACTGAAGCTTTCTTT.

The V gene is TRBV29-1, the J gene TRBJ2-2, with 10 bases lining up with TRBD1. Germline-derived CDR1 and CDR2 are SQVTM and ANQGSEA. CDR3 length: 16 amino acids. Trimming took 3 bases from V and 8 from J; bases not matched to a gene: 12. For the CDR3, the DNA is TGCAGCGTTGAGCTAGCCGGGACAGGGGTTCCTGGGGAGCTGTTTTTT. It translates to CSVELAGTGVPGELFF.

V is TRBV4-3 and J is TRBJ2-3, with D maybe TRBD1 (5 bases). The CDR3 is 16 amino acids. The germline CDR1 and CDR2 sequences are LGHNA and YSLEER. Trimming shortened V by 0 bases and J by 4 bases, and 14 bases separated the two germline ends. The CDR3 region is CASSQEGRQASDTQYF. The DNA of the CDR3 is TGCGCCAGCAGCCAAGAGGGGCGACAAGCGTCAGATACGCAGTATTTT.

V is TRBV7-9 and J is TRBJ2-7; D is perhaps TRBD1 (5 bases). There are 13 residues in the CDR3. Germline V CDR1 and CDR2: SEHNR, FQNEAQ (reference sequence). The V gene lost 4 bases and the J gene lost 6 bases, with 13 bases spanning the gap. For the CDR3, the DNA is TGTGCCAGCAGCTCCCCCCCAGGGCTCGAGCAGTACTTC. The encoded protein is CASSSPPGLEQYF.

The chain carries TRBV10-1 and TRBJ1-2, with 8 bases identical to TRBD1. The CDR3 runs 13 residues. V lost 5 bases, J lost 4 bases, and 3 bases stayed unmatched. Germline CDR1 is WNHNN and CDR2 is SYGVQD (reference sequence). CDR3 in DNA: TGCGCCAGCAGTTCCGACAGGGGCTATGGCTACACCTTC. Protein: CASSSDRGYGYTF.

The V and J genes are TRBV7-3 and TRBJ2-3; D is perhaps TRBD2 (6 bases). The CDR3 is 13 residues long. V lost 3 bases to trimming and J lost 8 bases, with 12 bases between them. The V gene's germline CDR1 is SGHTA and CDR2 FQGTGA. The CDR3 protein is CASSFATEGTQYF. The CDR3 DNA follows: TGTGCCAGCAGCTTCGCGACGGAGGGTACGCAGTATTTT.

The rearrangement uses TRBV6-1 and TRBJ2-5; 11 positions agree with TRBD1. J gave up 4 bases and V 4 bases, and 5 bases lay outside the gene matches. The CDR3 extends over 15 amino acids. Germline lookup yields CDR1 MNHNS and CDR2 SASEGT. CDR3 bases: TGTGCCAGCAGTGCGCGGACAGGGGGCGGAGAGACCCAGTACTTC. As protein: CASSARTGGGETQYF.

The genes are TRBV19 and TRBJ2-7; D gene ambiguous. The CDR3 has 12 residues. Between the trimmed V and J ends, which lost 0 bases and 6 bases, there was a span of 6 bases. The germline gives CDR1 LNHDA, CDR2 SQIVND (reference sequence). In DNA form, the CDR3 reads TGTGCCAGTAGTATAGACTACAGCGAGCAGTACTTC. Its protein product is CASSIDYSEQYF. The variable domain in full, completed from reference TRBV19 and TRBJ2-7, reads DGGITQSPKYLFRKEGQNVTLSCEQNLNHDAMYWYRQDPGQGLRLIYYSQIVNDFQKGDIAEGYSVSREKKESFPLTVTSAQKNPTAFYLCASSIDYSEQYFGPGTRLTVT.

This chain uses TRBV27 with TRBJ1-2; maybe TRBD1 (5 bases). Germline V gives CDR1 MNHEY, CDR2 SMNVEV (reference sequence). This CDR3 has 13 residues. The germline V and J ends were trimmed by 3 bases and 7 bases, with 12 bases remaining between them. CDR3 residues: CASSFGGAGGYTF. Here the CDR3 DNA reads TGTGCCAGCAGTTTTGGAGGGGCGGGTGGCTACACCTTC.

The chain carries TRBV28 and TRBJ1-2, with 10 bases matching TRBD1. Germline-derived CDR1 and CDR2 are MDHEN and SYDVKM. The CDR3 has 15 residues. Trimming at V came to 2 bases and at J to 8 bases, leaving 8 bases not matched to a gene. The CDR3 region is CASSLGDRGGLGYTF. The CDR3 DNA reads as TGTGCCAGCAGTTTAGGGGACAGGGGTGGCCTCGGCTACACCTTC.